This entry lists 27 T cell receptor beta chains sequenced from one sample in a study of control samples from healthy donors and cancer patients (dated by TCRdb to 2018 to 2021). Preparation of the library involved the immunoSEQ multiplex PCR assay. TCRdb obtained this table from immuneACCESS and retained in-frame rearrangements with V and J assigned. These tables miss some clones; where compared with another copy, unresolved V genes account for less than half of the shortfall, and the remainder is unexplained. Present in this sample are 150,000 or so clones, about 94% of which were seen just once. The ten largest make up approximately 5.5% of the sample. Sequenced material: blood. These receptors were taken from a man in his forties in good health.

The J gene is TRBJ2-7, the V gene TRBV27, with D possibly TRBD1 on 6 matching bases. V lost 3 bases to trimming and J lost 4 bases, with 13 bases between them. This CDR3 contains 14 residues. The germline CDR1 and CDR2 sequences are MNHEY and SMNVEV (reference sequence). CDR3 in DNA: TGTGCCAGCAGTTTTGGGGCCAGGGGTTACGAGCAGTACTTC. Amino acid sequence: CASSFGARGYEQYF.

V and J are TRBV19 and TRBJ1-5, with D possibly TRBD1 on 5 matching bases. The CDR3 extends over 14 amino acids. V shed 5 bases and J shed 4 bases, with 12 bases lying between them. Per the germline V gene, CDR1 is LNHDA and CDR2 is SQIVND (reference sequence). CDR3 coding DNA: TGTGCCAGTAGTTCCGGGACGGATAATCAGCCCCAGCATTTT. It encodes CASSSGTDNQPQHF.

This clone was detected once. The chain couples TRBV29-1 to TRBJ2-1; D is unclear. Trimming cost V 5 bases and J 10 bases, with 9 bases left between them. CDR3 length: 10 residues. The germline gives CDR1 SQVTM, CDR2 ANQGSEA. CDR3 coding DNA: TGCAGCGTTCGCAGCACCGAGCAGTTCTTC. It is translated as CSVRSTEQFF.

The J gene is TRBJ1-2, the V gene TRBV5-1; 7 bases are a match to TRBD1. V lost 4 bases to trimming and J lost 3 bases; unmatched junction nucleotides: 3. There are 13 residues in the CDR3. Per germline, CDR1 SGHRS and CDR2 YFSETQ. Written as DNA, the CDR3 is TGCGCCAGCAGCGTCGGACAGGACTATGGCTACACCTTC. The encoded protein is CASSVGQDYGYTF.

As regards this clone: This same CDR3 is encoded by further DNA sequences in the sample. This chain connects TRBV7-9 to TRBJ2-7; D gene uncertain. This CDR3 region has 13 residues. Trimming removed 0 bases from V and 1 base from J, with 4 bases in between. Germline V lookup: CDR1 SEHNR, CDR2 FQNEAQ (reference sequence). This CDR3 is CASSLAGSYEQYF. The DNA of the CDR3 is TGTGCCAGCAGCTTAGCAGGGTCCTACGAGCAGTACTTC.

The rearrangement uses TRBV5-5 and TRBJ1-6; 9 bases map to TRBD1. Per germline, CDR1 SGHKS and CDR2 YYEKEE (reference sequence). The CDR3 totals 14 residues. J gave up 7 bases and V 4 bases, and 3 bases lay outside the gene matches. In DNA form, the CDR3 reads TGTGCCAGCAGCCCAGGACAGGGGAATTCACCCCTCCACTTT. Translating gives CASSPGQGNSPLHF.

The chain joins TRBV10-2 to TRBJ2-7, with D possibly being TRBD2 (5 bases). Trimming removed 3 bases from V and 7 bases from J, with 16 bases in between. The V gene's germline CDR1 is WSHSY and CDR2 SAAADI. The CDR3 totals 14 residues. This chain's CDR3 is CASSDQRSFGEQYF. The CDR3 bases are TGCGCCAGCAGTGACCAGCGGAGCTTCGGGGAGCAGTACTTC.

The chain uses TRBV2 and TRBJ1-1, with TRBD1 matching 11 bases. The CDR3 contains 16 residues. V lost 6 bases and J lost 1; bases outside the gene matches: 7. The germline V gene has CDR1 SNHLY and CDR2 FYNNEI. The CDR3 sequence: CASRTGTGGANTEAFF. The CDR3 DNA is TGTGCCAGCAGGACCGGGACAGGGGGGGCGAACACTGAAGCTTTCTTT.

The chain uses TRBV4-1 and TRBJ1-6; D is undetermined. V lost 4 bases and J lost 8, with 6 bases in between. Germline V gives CDR1 MGHRA, CDR2 YSYEKL. This CDR3 is built from 12 residues. The CDR3 coding sequence is TGCGCCAGCAGCCCGACCCATTCACCCCTCCACTTT. Protein: CASSPTHSPLHF.

The rearrangement joins TRBV2 to TRBJ1-2; the D gene is possibly TRBD1 (6 bases). V lost 4 bases, J lost 2 bases, and 11 bases lay in between. This CDR3 comprises 14 residues. Per germline, CDR1 SNHLY and CDR2 FYNNEI. CDR3 in amino acids: CASSGTDQNYGYTF. CDR3 in DNA: TGTGCCAGCAGTGGGACAGACCAAAACTATGGCTACACCTTC.

With respect to this clone: Other DNA sequences of this sample code for an identical CDR3. The chain is built from TRBV19 and TRBJ2-2, with 8 bases identical to TRBD1. Germline CDR1 reads LNHDA; CDR2 reads SQIVND (reference sequence). V was pared by 3 bases and J by 5 bases, with 2 bases of the junction left unmatched. The CDR3 spans 14 residues. CDR3 in amino acids: CASSIGTGTGELFF. The CDR3 DNA is TGTGCCAGTAGTATCGGGACAGGTACCGGGGAGCTGTTTTTT.

This chain joins TRBV21-1 and TRBJ2-4; TRBD1 is the table's D call and was not checked against the DNA. TRBV21-1 is a documented pseudogene. The CDR3 runs to 21 residues. In DNA form, the CDR3 reads TGTGCCAGCAGCAAAGACCCTTTGACAGGGAATGGGGGAGTTGGCAAAAACATTCAGTACTTC. It codes for CASSKDPLTGNGGVGKNIQYF.

This rearrangement joins TRBV19 to TRBJ1-1, with 12 bases that match TRBD1. Per the germline V gene, CDR1 is LNHDA and CDR2 is SQIVND (reference sequence). V shed 5 bases and J 0 bases; nucleotides not matched to a gene: 7. This CDR3 spans 17 amino acids. DNA for the CDR3: TGTGCCAGTAGTCCCCGAGGGACAGGGGGCATGAACACTGAAGCTTTCTTT. This sequence encodes CASSPRGTGGMNTEAFF.

V gene TRBV14 combines with J gene TRBJ2-3; D uncertain. Between the trimmed V and J ends, which lost 1 base and 4 bases, there was a span of 6 bases. This CDR3 has 13 amino acids. Germline CDR1 is SGHDN and CDR2 is FVKESK. Written as DNA, the CDR3 is TGTGCCAGCAGCCAAGGTGGGGCAGATACGCAGTATTTT. This gives the protein CASSQGGADTQYF.

The chain employs TRBV30 and TRBJ1-3, with D perhaps TRBD1 (6 bases). Deletions cut 3 bases from V and 6 bases from J, with 12 bases between. The CDR3 length is 13 residues. CDR1 is GTSNPN and CDR2 is SVGIG in the germline V gene (reference sequence). The CDR3 protein is CAWRGGGSNTIYF. CDR3 DNA sequence: TGTGCCTGGAGAGGAGGGGGGTCAAACACCATATATTTT.

The rearrangement uses TRBV6-5 and TRBJ2-1; no firm D call. Germline V gives CDR1 MNHEY, CDR2 SVGAGI. The CDR3 is 12 residues long. Between the trimmed V and J ends, which lost 0 bases and 8 bases, there was a span of 5 bases. The CDR3 sequence is CASSYSGDEQFF. CDR3 DNA sequence: TGTGCCAGCAGTTACTCAGGTGATGAGCAGTTCTTC.

V and J are TRBV7-9 and TRBJ2-3; TRBD1 matches 7 bases. V lost 5 bases to trimming and J lost 4 bases; unmatched junction nucleotides: 9. Germline V gene lookup returns CDR1 SEHNR and CDR2 FQNEAQ (reference sequence). The CDR3 is 15 amino acids. CDR3: CASSTGRGGADTQYF. The CDR3 bases are TGTGCCAGCAGCACCGGGCGAGGGGGCGCAGATACGCAGTATTTT.

This chain links TRBV13 with TRBJ2-3; D possibly matches TRBD1 or TRBD2 (5 bases each). The V end lost 8 bases, the J end lost 2 bases, and 14 bases lay between the germline ends. The CDR3 consists of 14 residues. The germline CDR1 and CDR2 sequences are PRHDT and FYEKMQ (reference sequence). The CDR3 region has the DNA TGTGCCAGCTCCACAGGACTCGCCACAGATACGCAGTATTTT. As protein: CASSTGLATDTQYF.

The chain carries TRBV18 and TRBJ1-1; the D gene is possibly TRBD1 (5 bases). The V end lost 3 bases, the J end lost 6 bases, and 17 bases lay between the germline ends. Germline CDR1 is KGHSH and CDR2 is LQKENI. The CDR3 is 15 residues long. CDR3 amino acids: CASSPGQGRWAEAFF. CDR3 sequence (DNA): TGTGCCAGCTCACCGGGGCAGGGCCGTTGGGCTGAAGCTTTCTTT. Filled out from reference TRBV18 and TRBJ1-1, the complete variable domain reads NAGVMQNPRHLVRRRGQEARLRCSPMKGHSHVYWYRQLPEEGLKFMVYLQKENIIDESGMPKERFSAEFPKEGPSILRIQQVVRGDSAAYFCASSPGQGRWAEAFFGQGTRLTVV.

The genes are TRBV5-3 and TRBJ1-6; D is undetermined. TRBV5-3 is known as an ORF, though its function is uncertain. V was pared by 4 bases and J by 18 bases, with 17 bases between. CDR3 length: 12 amino acids. The CDR3 reads CARSPIFGSSHF. The DNA for the CDR3 is TGTGCCAGAAGCCCTATTTTCGGATCGTCCCACTTT.

This chain links TRBV2 with TRBJ2-7; D unclear. Trimming took off 4 bases at V and 3 bases at J, with 10 bases between the two ends. From germline, CDR1 is SNHLY and CDR2 FYNNEI. The CDR3 has 13 amino acids. CDR3 sequence reads: CASSVYRSYEQYF. The CDR3 coding sequence is TGTGCCAGCAGTGTGTACAGAAGCTACGAGCAGTACTTC.

This chain links TRBV4-1 with TRBJ2-1, with 14 nucleotides matching TRBD2. In germline, CDR1 is MGHRA, CDR2 YSYEKL. The CDR3 totals 16 residues. The junction had 7 bases not matched to a gene; V was cut back by 3 bases and J by 9 bases. CDR3 amino acids: CASSHRLAGGPGEQFF. The DNA for the CDR3 is TGCGCCAGCAGCCATCGACTAGCGGGGGGGCCGGGTGAGCAGTTCTTC.

CDR3: CASSPTGVYTEAFF. In DNA, the CDR3 is TGTGCCAGCAGTCCGACAGGGGTATACACTGAAGCTTTCTTT. V usage is TRBV7-9 and J usage is TRBJ1-1, with 8 nucleotides matching TRBD1. The CDR3 covers 14 residues. Germline V CDR1 and CDR2: SEHNR, FQNEAQ (reference sequence). J was trimmed by 3 bases and V by 6 bases; bases with no gene match: 6.

The rearrangement uses TRBV24-1 and TRBJ1-2; 7 bases line up with TRBD1. CDR3 length equals 17 residues. The V gene's germline CDR1 is KGHDR and CDR2 SFDVKD. J gave up 4 bases and V 2 bases, and 12 bases lay outside the gene matches. The CDR3 is CATSDSGGTDNLYGYTF. CDR3 coding DNA: TGTGCCACCAGTGATTCGGGGGGGACAGACAACCTCTATGGCTACACCTTC.

V gene TRBV19 combines with J gene TRBJ2-1; TRBD1 is a possible D gene (6 bases). CDR3 length: 14 amino acids. Per germline, CDR1 LNHDA and CDR2 SQIVND (reference sequence). The V end was cut by 1 base, the J end by 9 bases, with 13 bases between. The CDR3 bases are TGTGCCAGTAGTATAGCTGGGGGACAAAGTGAGCAGTTCTTC. This gives the protein CASSIAGGQSEQFF.

This chain links TRBV28 with TRBJ2-2; D assignment may be TRBD1 or TRBD2 (5 bases each). Germline lookup yields CDR1 MDHEN and CDR2 SYDVKM. V lost 6 bases and J lost 5, with 16 bases in between. This CDR3 is built from 15 residues. The CDR3 nucleotides are TGTGCCAGCAGCCCCACGGGACGCTTAACCGGGGAGCTGTTTTTT. It is translated as CASSPTGRLTGELFF.

The DNA of the CDR3 is TGCGCCAGCAGCCAAGGGATTGTAGCGGGGGCCCGGCGAAAACTGTTTTTT. Protein sequence: CASSQGIVAGARRKLFF. The rearrangement joins TRBV4-1 to TRBJ1-4; D possibly corresponds to TRBD1 (6 bases). CDR1 is MGHRA and CDR2 is YSYEKL in the germline V gene. V dropped 1 base and J dropped 10 bases, with 22 bases sitting between them. The CDR3 totals 17 residues.